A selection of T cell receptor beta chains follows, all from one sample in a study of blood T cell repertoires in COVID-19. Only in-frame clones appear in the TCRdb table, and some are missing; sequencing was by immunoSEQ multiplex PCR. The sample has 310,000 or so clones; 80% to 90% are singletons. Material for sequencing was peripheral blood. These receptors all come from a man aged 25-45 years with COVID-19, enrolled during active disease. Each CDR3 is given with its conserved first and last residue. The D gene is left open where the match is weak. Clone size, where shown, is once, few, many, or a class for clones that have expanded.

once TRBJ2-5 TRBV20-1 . CSARSSETQYF TGCAGTGCTAGATCGAGCGAGACCCAGTACTTC
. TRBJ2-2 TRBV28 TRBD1 CASSLRWGRGKTGELFF TGTGCCAGCAGTTTAAGATGGGGCAGGGGGAAAACCGGGGAGCTGTTTTTT
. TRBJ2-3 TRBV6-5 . CASSQTDTQYF TGTGCCAGCAGCCAAACAGATACGCAGTATTTT
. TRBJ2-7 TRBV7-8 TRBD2 CASSFGTSGRTTSYEQYF TGTGCCAGCAGCTTCGGGACTAGCGGGCGCACAACTTCCTACGAGCAGTACTTC
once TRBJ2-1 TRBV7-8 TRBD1 CASSLSTGGKGQFF TGTGCCAGCAGCTTGTCAACAGGGGGCAAGGGTCAGTTCTTC
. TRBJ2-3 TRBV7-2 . CASSLGRVGTDTQYF TGTGCCAGCAGCTTAGGGCGGGTTGGCACAGATACGCAGTATTTT
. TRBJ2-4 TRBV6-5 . CASSLTGTENIQYF TGTGCCAGCAGCCTTACAGGTACCGAAAACATTCAGTACTTC
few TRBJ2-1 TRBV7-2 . CASSLERLDEQFF TGTGCCAGCAGCTTAGAGCGACTAGATGAGCAGTTCTTC
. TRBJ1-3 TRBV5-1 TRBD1 CASSLNRGTSGNTIYF TGCGCCAGCAGCTTGAACAGGGGGACCTCTGGAAACACCATATATTTT
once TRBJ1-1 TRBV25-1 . CASSDVQGKGRNTEAFF TGTGCCAGCAGTGACGTCCAGGGGAAGGGCCGGAACACTGAAGCTTTCTTT
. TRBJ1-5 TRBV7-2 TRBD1 CASSLGDSSPHF TGTGCCAGCAGCTTAGGGGACAGCTCCCCGCATTTT
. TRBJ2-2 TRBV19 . CASSGRDSQRFGELFF TGTGCCAGTAGTGGACGCGACAGTCAACGATTCGGGGAGCTGTTTTTT
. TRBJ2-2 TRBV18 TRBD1 CASSYDRAGFGGELFF TGTGCCAGCTCATACGACAGGGCGGGTTTCGGCGGGGAGCTGTTTTTT
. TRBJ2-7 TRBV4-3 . CASSPTAGRAGSSYEQYF TGCGCCAGCAGCCCAACTGCGGGTCGGGCTGGTAGCTCCTACGAGCAGTACTTC
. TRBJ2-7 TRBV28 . CASYTVDYEQYF TGTGCCAGCTATACAGTAGACTACGAGCAGTACTTC
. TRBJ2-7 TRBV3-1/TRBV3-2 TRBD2 CASSQDGPAGGRGSYEQYF TGTGCCAGCAGCCAAGACGGCCCAGCGGGGGGCCGCGGGTCCTACGAGCAGTACTTC
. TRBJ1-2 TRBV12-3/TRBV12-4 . CASSFYYYGYTF TGTGCCAGCAGTTTCTATTACTATGGCTACACCTTC
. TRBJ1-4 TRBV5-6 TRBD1 CASSLRQGVSNEKLFF TGTGCCAGCAGCCTCCGACAGGGGGTTTCTAATGAAAAACTGTTTTTT
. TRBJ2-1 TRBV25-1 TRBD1 CASSYRGQEQFF TGTGCCAGCAGTTACAGGGGGCAAGAGCAGTTCTTC
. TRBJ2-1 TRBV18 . CASSPRVQGFDEQFF TGTGCCAGCTCACCACGTGTTCAGGGGTTCGATGAGCAGTTCTTC
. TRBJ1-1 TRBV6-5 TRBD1 CASSSVDRGPEAFF TGTGCCAGCAGTTCCGTAGACAGGGGACCTGAAGCTTTCTTT